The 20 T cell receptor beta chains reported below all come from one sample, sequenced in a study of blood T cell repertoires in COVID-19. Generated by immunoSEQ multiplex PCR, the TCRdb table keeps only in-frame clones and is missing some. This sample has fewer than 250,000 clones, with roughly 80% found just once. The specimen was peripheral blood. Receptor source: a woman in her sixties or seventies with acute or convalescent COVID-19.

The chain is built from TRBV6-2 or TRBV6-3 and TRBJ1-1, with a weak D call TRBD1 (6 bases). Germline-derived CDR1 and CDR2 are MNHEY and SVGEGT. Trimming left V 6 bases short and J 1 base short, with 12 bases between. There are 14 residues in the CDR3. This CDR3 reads CASSQGRTNTEAFF. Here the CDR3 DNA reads TGTGCCAGCAGCCAGGGGAGGACGAACACTGAAGCTTTCTTT.

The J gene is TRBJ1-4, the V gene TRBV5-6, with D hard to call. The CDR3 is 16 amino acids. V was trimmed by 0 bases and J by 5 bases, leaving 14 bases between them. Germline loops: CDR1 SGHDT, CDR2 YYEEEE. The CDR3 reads CASSLAGGQINEKLFF. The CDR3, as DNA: TGTGCCAGCAGCTTGGCCGGAGGGCAGATCAATGAAAAACTGTTTTTT.

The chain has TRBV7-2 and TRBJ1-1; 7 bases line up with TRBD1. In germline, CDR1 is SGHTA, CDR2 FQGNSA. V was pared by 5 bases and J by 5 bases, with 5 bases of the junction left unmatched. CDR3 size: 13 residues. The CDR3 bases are TGTGCCAGCAGCGCGGACAGGTCGACTGAAGCTTTCTTT. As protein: CASSADRSTEAFF.

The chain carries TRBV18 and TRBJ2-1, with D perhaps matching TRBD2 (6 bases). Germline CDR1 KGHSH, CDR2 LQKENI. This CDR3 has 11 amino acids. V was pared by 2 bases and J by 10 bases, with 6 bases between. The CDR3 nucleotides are TGTGCCAGCTCACCAGGAGGGGAGCAGTTCTTC. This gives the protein CASSPGGEQFF. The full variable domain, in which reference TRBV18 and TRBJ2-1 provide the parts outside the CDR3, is NAGVMQNPRHLVRRRGQEARLRCSPMKGHSHVYWYRQLPEEGLKFMVYLQKENIIDESGMPKERFSAEFPKEGPSILRIQQVVRGDSAAYFCASSPGGEQFFGPGTRLTVL.

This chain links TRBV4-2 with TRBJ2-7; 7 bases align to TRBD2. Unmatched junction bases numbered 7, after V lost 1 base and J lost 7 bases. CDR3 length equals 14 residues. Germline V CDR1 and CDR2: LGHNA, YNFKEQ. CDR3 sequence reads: CASSQVSIGGEQYF. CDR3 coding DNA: TGTGCCAGCAGCCAAGTCTCCATCGGGGGGGAGCAGTACTTC.

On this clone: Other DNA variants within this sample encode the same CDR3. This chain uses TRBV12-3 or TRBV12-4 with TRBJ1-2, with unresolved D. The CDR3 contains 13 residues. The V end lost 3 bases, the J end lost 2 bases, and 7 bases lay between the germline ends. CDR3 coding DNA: TGTGCCAGCAGTTTCGATCGGAACTATGGCTACACCTTC. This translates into CASSFDRNYGYTF.

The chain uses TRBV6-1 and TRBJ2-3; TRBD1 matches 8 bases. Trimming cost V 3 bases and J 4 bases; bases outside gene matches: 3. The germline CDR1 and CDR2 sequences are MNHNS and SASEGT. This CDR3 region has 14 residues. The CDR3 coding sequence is TGTGCCAGCAGTGAGGACAGGGTGCCAGATACGCAGTATTTT. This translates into CASSEDRVPDTQYF.

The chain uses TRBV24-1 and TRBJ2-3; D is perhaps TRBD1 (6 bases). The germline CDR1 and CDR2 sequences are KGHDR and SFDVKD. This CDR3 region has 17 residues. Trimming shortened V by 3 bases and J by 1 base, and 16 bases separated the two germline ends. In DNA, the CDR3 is TGTGCCACCAGTGATCCTGAGGGGGTAGTCGGCACAGATACGCAGTATTTT. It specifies CATSDPEGVVGTDTQYF.

The CDR3 bases are TGTGCCAGCCGAGAGGACACTGAAGCTTTCTTT. Amino acids: CASREDTEAFF. The chain links TRBV28 to TRBJ1-1; D is ambiguous. This CDR3 has 11 residues. The ends were cut back, 8 bases at V and 3 bases at J, with 7 bases in the middle. Germline loops: CDR1 MDHEN, CDR2 SYDVKM.

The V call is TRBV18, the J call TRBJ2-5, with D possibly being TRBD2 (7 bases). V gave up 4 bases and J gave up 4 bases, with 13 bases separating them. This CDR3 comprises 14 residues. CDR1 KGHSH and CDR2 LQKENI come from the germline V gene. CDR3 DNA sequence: TGTGCCAGCTCACGAGGGGGGGGCACAGAGACCCAGTACTTC. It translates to CASSRGGGTETQYF.

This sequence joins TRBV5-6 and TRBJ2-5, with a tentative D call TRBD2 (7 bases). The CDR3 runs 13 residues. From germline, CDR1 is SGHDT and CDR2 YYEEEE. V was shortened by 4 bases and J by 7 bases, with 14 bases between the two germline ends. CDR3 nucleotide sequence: TGTGCCAGCAGCCCCGGTAGGGGGGGGACCCAGTACTTC. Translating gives CASSPGRGGTQYF.

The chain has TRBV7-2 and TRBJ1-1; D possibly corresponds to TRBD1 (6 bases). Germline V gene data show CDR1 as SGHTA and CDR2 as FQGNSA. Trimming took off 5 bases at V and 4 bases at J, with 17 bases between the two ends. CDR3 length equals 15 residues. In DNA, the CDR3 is TGTGCCAGCAGCGTCCACAGGGTAGAGTCCACTGAAGCTTTCTTT. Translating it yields CASSVHRVESTEAFF.

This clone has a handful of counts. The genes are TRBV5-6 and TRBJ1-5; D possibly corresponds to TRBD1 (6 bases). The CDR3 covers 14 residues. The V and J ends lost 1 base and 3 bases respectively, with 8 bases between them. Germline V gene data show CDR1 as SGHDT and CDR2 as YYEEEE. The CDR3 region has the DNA TGTGCCAGCAGCTTGAGGGGGACCAATCAGCCCCAGCATTTT. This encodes CASSLRGTNQPQHF.

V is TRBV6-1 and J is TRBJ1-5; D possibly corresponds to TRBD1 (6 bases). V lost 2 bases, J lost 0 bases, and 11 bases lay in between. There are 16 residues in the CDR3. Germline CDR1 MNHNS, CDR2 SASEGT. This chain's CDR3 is CASSETGFYSNQPQHF. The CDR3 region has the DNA TGTGCCAGCAGTGAAACAGGGTTTTATAGCAATCAGCCCCAGCATTTT.

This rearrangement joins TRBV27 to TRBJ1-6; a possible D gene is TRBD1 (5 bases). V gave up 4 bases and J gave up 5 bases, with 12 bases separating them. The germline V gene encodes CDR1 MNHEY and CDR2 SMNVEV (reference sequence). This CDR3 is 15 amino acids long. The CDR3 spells CASSYGGANNSPLHF. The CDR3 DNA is TGTGCCAGCAGTTACGGAGGGGCGAATAATTCACCCCTCCACTTT.

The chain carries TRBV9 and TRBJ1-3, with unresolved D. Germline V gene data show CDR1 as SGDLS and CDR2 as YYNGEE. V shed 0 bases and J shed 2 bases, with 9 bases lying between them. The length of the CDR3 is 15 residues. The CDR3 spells CASSVAGTAGNTIYF. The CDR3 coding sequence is TGTGCCAGCAGCGTAGCAGGTACCGCTGGAAACACCATATATTTT.

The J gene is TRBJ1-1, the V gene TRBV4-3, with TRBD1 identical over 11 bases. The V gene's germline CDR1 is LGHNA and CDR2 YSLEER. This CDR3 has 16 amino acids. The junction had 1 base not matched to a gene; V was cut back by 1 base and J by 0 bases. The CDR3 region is CASSQGTGGLNTEAFF. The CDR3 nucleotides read TGCGCCAGCAGCCAAGGGACAGGGGGCTTGAACACTGAAGCTTTCTTT.

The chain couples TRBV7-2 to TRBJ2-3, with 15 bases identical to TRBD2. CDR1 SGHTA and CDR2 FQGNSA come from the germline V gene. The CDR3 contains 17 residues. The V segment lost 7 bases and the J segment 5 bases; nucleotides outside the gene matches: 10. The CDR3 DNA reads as TGTGCCAGCACCCCCGCCGGACTAGCGGGGGGGCTAGATACGCAGTATTTT. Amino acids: CASTPAGLAGGLDTQYF.

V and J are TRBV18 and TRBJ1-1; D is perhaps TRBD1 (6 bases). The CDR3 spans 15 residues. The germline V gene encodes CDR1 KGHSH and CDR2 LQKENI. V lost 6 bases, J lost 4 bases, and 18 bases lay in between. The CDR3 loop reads CASSQEQGGGTEAFF. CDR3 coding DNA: TGTGCCAGCTCCCAAGAACAGGGCGGGGGCACTGAAGCTTTCTTT.

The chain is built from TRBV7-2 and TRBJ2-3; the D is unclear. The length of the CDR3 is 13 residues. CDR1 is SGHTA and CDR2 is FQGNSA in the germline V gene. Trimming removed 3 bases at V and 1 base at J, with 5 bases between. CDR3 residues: CASSFQGTDTQYF. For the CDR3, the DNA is TGTGCCAGCAGCTTTCAGGGCACAGATACGCAGTATTTT.